The 23 T cell receptor beta chains listed next were all sequenced from one sample in a study of T cells in Graves' hyperthyroidism and ophthalmopathy. RNA transcripts provided the source from which TCR beta CDR3 regions were amplified. HTBI primers were employed in a first-round RT-PCR of the TCR CDR3. TCRdb independently ran MiXCR on the multiplex PCR reads; one entry per CDR3 protein. The profile shows approximately 720,000 distinct CDR3 sequences, under 20% of them singletons. Sequences were obtained from blood. The receptors derive from a woman in her fifties or sixties with Graves' hyperthyroidism that later progressed to Graves' ophthalmopathy.

This clonotype was counted at least ten times. This chain connects TRBV5-1 to TRBJ1-1, with 9 bases matching TRBD1. The CDR3 has 14 amino acids. Germline V lookup: CDR1 SGHRS, CDR2 YFSETQ. The V and J ends lost 4 bases and 5 bases, in that order; junction bases with no gene match: 6. CDR3 DNA: TGCGCCAGCAGCCAGGGACAGGGAGGAACTGAAGCTTTCTTT. Protein: CASSQGQGGTEAFF.

This clonotype was recorded a few times. In nucleotides, the CDR3 is TGTGCCAGCAGTACCCGAAGGCCTGGTGCGAATGAGCAGTTCTTC. Its translation: CASSTRRPGANEQFF. V usage is TRBV6-1 and J usage is TRBJ2-1; unclear D gene. The CDR3 runs to 15 residues. The V gene lost 5 bases and the J gene lost 7 bases, with 18 bases spanning the gap. In germline, CDR1 is MNHNS, CDR2 SASEGT.

J is TRBJ2-3 and V is TRBV15; possibly TRBD1 for D (5 bases). CDR1 and CDR2 from the germline V gene are LNHNV and YYDKDF (reference sequence). Trimming shortened V by 8 bases and J by 7 bases, and 22 bases separated the two germline ends. The length of the CDR3 is 15 residues. In DNA, the CDR3 is TGTGCCACCGACGTAGGGGCCCATCCCCGAAATACGCAGTATTTT. Translated, it gives CATDVGAHPRNTQYF.

The V call is TRBV24-1, the J call TRBJ1-1; 8 bases fit TRBD1. Germline CDR1 and CDR2: KGHDR and SFDVKD. CDR3 length: 15 amino acids. V gave up 2 bases and J gave up 1 base; unmatched junction bases: 2. The DNA of the CDR3 is TGTGCCACCAGTGATTCGGACAGGGCGAACACTGAAGCTTTCTTT. Its translation: CATSDSDRANTEAFF.

DNA for the CDR3: TGCGCCAGCAGCTTGGGTGGACCGGGACAGGTTTTATACAATGAGCAGTTCTTC. Its translation is CASSLGGPGQVLYNEQFF. V usage is TRBV5-1 and J usage is TRBJ2-1, with 8 bases identical to TRBD1. This CDR3 is 18 amino acids long. Germline assignment: CDR1 SGHRS and CDR2 YFSETQ. The V gene end was trimmed by 0 bases and the J gene end by 4 bases; junction bases not matched to a gene: 12.

This clonotype was found many times. The genes are TRBV20-1 and TRBJ1-5; D ambiguous. The CDR3 runs 13 residues. The germline V gene encodes CDR1 DFQATT and CDR2 SNEGSKA (reference sequence). Trimming shortened V by 6 bases and J by 9 bases, and 18 bases separated the two germline ends. Here the CDR3 reads CSAKDGSLGPQHF. The CDR3, as DNA: TGCAGTGCCAAAGACGGGTCCCTGGGGCCCCAGCATTTT.

This clonotype was observed many times. V gene TRBV12-3 or TRBV12-4 combines with J gene TRBJ1-2; tentatively, D is TRBD1 (6 bases). The V end lost 3 bases, the J end lost 4 bases, and 9 bases lay between the germline ends. CDR3 length: 13 residues. CDR3 loop: CASSFGGGYGYTF. CDR3 sequence (DNA): TGTGCCAGCAGTTTTGGAGGGGGCTATGGCTACACCTTC.

This clonotype was recorded a few times. This chain connects TRBV7-9 to TRBJ1-1; TRBD1 matches 11 bases. With 2 bases clipped from V and 3 bases from J, the junction kept 11 bases outside the gene matches. Germline V gene data show CDR1 as SEHNR and CDR2 as FQNEAQ (reference sequence). The CDR3 is 18 amino acids. The CDR3 nucleotides read TGTGCCAGCAGCTTAATTAGTCGGACAGGGGGCTCGTACACTGAAGCTTTCTTT. Residues: CASSLISRTGGSYTEAFF.

There are many counts of this clonotype. The V call is TRBV2, the J call TRBJ2-5; D ambiguous. Germline V gives CDR1 SNHLY, CDR2 FYNNEI. The CDR3 has 12 amino acids. The ends were cut back, 6 bases at V and 3 bases at J, with 8 bases in the middle. Here the CDR3 DNA reads TGTGCCAGCAGCTACGGTGAAGAGACCCAGTACTTC. This translates into CASSYGEETQYF. The whole variable domain, filled in from reference TRBV2 and TRBJ2-5, reads EPEVTQTPSHQVTQMGQEVILRCVPISNHLYFYWYRQILGQKVEFLVSFYNNEISEKSEIFDDQFSVERPDGSNFTLKIRSTKLEDSAMYFCASSYGEETQYFGPGTRLLVL.

This clonotype has just a few counts. A junction boundary mismatches the germline segment, possibly from a read error. The chain recombines TRBV4-1 with TRBJ2-3; D is unresolved. This CDR3 has 12 amino acids. From germline, CDR1 is MGHRA and CDR2 YSYEKL. The DNA of the CDR3 is TGTGCCAGCAGCCAAGTAGGAGATACGCAGTATTTT. Its translation: CASSQVGDTQYF.

This chain links TRBV29-1 with TRBJ1-1; D call uncertain. V dropped 7 bases and J dropped 1 base, with 7 bases sitting between them. The CDR3 contains 11 residues. Germline CDR1 reads SQVTM; CDR2 reads ANQGSEA. The CDR3 coding sequence is TGCAGCGGCCTCGAGAACACTGAAGCTTTCTTT. Amino acids: CSGLENTEAFF.

This clonotype was counted a few times. The chain uses TRBV5-1 and TRBJ1-2; D unresolved. V was pared by 4 bases and J by 4 bases, with 14 bases between. The CDR3 length is 14 residues. In germline, CDR1 is SGHRS, CDR2 YFSETQ. The CDR3 nucleotides read TGCGCCAGCAGCACCCTGGCCGCCGCCTATGGCTACACCTTC. This translates into CASSTLAAAYGYTF. The complete variable domain, with remaining parts taken from reference TRBV5-1 and TRBJ1-2, reads KAGVTQTPRYLIKTRGQQVTLSCSPISGHRSVSWYQQTPGQGLQFLFEYFSETQRNKGNFPGRFSGRQFSNSRSEMNVSTLELGDSALYLCASSTLAAAYGYTFGSGTRLTVV.

This chain uses TRBV4-2 with TRBJ2-2, with 15 bases identical to TRBD2. V trimming: 4 bases; J trimming: 7 bases; junction bases outside the gene matches: 4. The CDR3 sequence is 16 residues long. Germline-derived CDR1 and CDR2 are LGHNA and YNFKEQ. This CDR3 reads CASSPGLAGGGGELFF. The CDR3 nucleotides are TGTGCCAGCAGCCCGGGACTAGCGGGGGGCGGCGGGGAGCTGTTTTTT.

Concerning this clonotype: This may be a read error, as it is one base from a much larger clone. The genes are TRBV12-3 or TRBV12-4 and TRBJ1-5, with TRBD1 as a possible D gene (6 bases). The CDR3 runs 15 residues. Deletions cut 7 bases from V and 3 bases from J, with 16 bases between. The CDR3 is CASTPGVGANQPQHF. Here the CDR3 DNA reads TGTGCCAGCACCCCAGGGGTGGGAGCCAATCAGCCCCAGCATTTT.

The sample holds a few counts of this clonotype. The genes are TRBV3-1 and TRBJ1-1; D might be TRBD1 (5 bases). Per germline, CDR1 LGHDT and CDR2 YNNKEL (reference sequence). This CDR3 spans 18 amino acids. The V and J ends lost 0 bases and 11 bases respectively, with 28 bases between them. Written as DNA, the CDR3 is TGTGCCAGCAGCCAAGATTGGTCGGGGGGGGAAAGGGCGAGAGGGGCTTTCTTT. Translated, it gives CASSQDWSGGERARGAFF.

This clonotype occurred many times. The J gene is TRBJ2-3, the V gene TRBV18; TRBD1 matches 7 bases. With V trimmed by 5 bases and J by 4 bases, 9 bases remained unmatched. Germline CDR1 and CDR2: KGHSH and LQKENI. This CDR3 is built from 15 residues. CDR3 in amino acids: CASSKVPGQADTQYF. CDR3 in DNA: TGTGCCAGCTCAAAGGTACCAGGACAGGCAGATACGCAGTATTTT.

The chain combines TRBV5-1 with TRBJ2-1; 11 bases line up with TRBD2. V gave up 5 bases and J gave up 4 bases; unmatched junction bases: 8. There are 16 residues in the CDR3. CDR1 is SGHRS, CDR2 YFSETQ, per germline. The CDR3 sequence is CASRGGLAEKYNEQFF. The CDR3 DNA sequence: TGCGCCAGCAGGGGGGGACTAGCGGAAAAATACAATGAGCAGTTCTTC.

This clonotype was seen more than once but under ten times. This chain links TRBV7-9 with TRBJ1-1; D may be TRBD1 (5 bases). Trimming took off 1 base at V and 7 bases at J, with 10 bases between the two ends. The CDR3 has 13 amino acids. The V gene's germline CDR1 is SEHNR and CDR2 FQNEAQ (reference sequence). In DNA, the CDR3 is TGTGCCAGCAGCTTAGATGGGACCCTTGAAGCTTTCTTT. It specifies CASSLDGTLEAFF.

Of note for this clonotype: At one of its ends the junction is not consistent with the germline gene, which may arise from a read error. The chain carries TRBV2 and TRBJ1-5, with D tentatively TRBD1 (5 bases). Germline V CDR1 and CDR2: SNHLY, FYNNEI. The CDR3 sequence is 13 residues long. CDR3 sequence: CATSGGWNQLQHF. As DNA, the CDR3 is TGTGCCACCAGCGGGGGGTGGAATCAGCTCCAGCATTTT.

This clonotype was recorded only once. The chain carries TRBV9 and TRBJ2-3, with TRBD2 matching 11 bases. V was pared by 0 bases and J by 0 bases, with 9 bases of the junction left unmatched. The germline CDR1 and CDR2 sequences are SGDLS and YYNGEE. This CDR3 comprises 19 residues. The CDR3 protein is CASSVVGTSGPASTDTQYF. CDR3 sequence (DNA): TGTGCCAGCAGCGTAGTGGGGACTAGCGGACCGGCTAGCACAGATACGCAGTATTTT.

The sample holds many counts of this clonotype. The chain joins TRBV2 to TRBJ2-3; TRBD1 might be the D (6 bases). This CDR3 has 14 amino acids. Germline assignment: CDR1 SNHLY and CDR2 FYNNEI. Deletions cut 6 bases from V and 5 bases from J, with 15 bases between. DNA of the CDR3: TGTGCCAGCAGCCCAGGGGATCCTCGAGATACGCAGTATTTT. It codes for CASSPGDPRDTQYF.

This clonotype came up many times. This chain uses TRBV3-1 with TRBJ1-1; D remains ambiguous. Germline V gives CDR1 LGHDT, CDR2 YNNKEL (reference sequence). V was shortened by 0 bases and J by 4 bases, with 15 bases between the two germline ends. This CDR3 has 16 amino acids. This chain's CDR3 is CASSQEVHFLGTEAFF. In nucleotides, the CDR3 is TGTGCCAGCAGCCAAGAGGTACACTTCTTGGGCACTGAAGCTTTCTTT. Supplemented by reference TRBV3-1 and TRBJ1-1, the full variable domain reads DTAVSQTPKYLVTQMGNDKSIKCEQNLGHDTMYWYKQDSKKFLKIMFSYNNKELIINETVPNRFSPKSPDKAHLNLHINSLELGDSAVYFCASSQEVHFLGTEAFFGQGTRLTVV.

Notes on this clonotype: The junction departs from the called germline gene at one end, perhaps through a read error. V is TRBV10-1 and J is TRBJ1-1, with 8 nucleotides matching TRBD1. The CDR3 has 12 residues. Looked up from germline, CDR1 is WNHNN and CDR2 is SYGVQD (reference sequence). The CDR3 DNA reads TGCGCCGGCAGCTCCGGCAGGGGGCCAGCTTTCTTT. Its translation is CAGSSGRGPAFF.